This TCR beta chain was sequenced for a study of blood T cell repertoires in COVID-19. Background on the study: PBMCs, B-cell-depleted T cells, or T cells provided the cDNA or gDNA that made up the material.

Original processing methods: For nucleated cells, counts were estimated from reference gene primer amplification. Profiled with immunoSEQ multiplex PCR; TCRdb holds only in-frame clones, not every one. V, J and clone size are those of that table, while D and trimming were read from the DNA. The table records approximately 98,000 clones, approximately 80% of them present only once. With 3 bases clipped from V and 6 bases from J, the junction kept 10 bases outside the gene matches. This CDR3 contains 15 residues. Germline CDR1 and CDR2: SGHAT and FQNNGV. The TCR was taken from a man in his 60s with acute or convalescent COVID-19. The sequenced sample was peripheral blood. The chain uses TRBV11-2 and TRBJ1-1, with 7 positions matching TRBD1. The CDR3 nucleotides are TGTGCCAGCAGCTTGGCCCTGGACAGGAGCGCTGAAGCTTTCTTT. Its protein is CASSLALDRSAEAFF. The full variable domain, completed using reference TRBV11-2 and TRBJ1-1, is EAGVAQSPRYKIIEKRQSVAFWCNPISGHATLYWYQQILGQGPKLLIQFQNNGVVDDSQLPKDRFSAERLKGVDSTLKIQPAKLEDSAVYLCASSLALDRSAEAFFGQGTRLTVV.